This T cell receptor (beta chain) comes out of a study of blood T cell repertoires in COVID-19. Participant age was roughly 18 to 95 years, and participants resided in approximately 25 US areas. In assigning cohorts, the study relied on participant-reported clinical history. Germline lookup yields CDR1 SGHRS and CDR2 YFSETQ. This CDR3 is built from 16 residues. Germline trimming cut 0 bases from V and 3 bases from J; bases unmatched to any gene: 7. The authors' processing: Nucleated cell number was recorded as an estimate derived from reference gene primer amplification. Only in-frame clones appear in the TCRdb table, and some are missing; sequencing was by immunoSEQ multiplex PCR. V and J calls and clone size come straight from that table; D and trimming were deduced from the DNA. The profile shows around 230,000 clones, about 88% of them singletons.

What was sequenced was PBMCs or T cells enriched from blood (not recorded which). The clonotype originates from a woman aged 30 to 39 who had recovered from COVID-19. The V and J genes are TRBV5-1 and TRBJ2-7; 9 bases map to TRBD1. CDR3 amino acids: CASSLAGPGQGYEQYF. The CDR3 DNA reads TGCGCCAGCAGCTTGGCAGGGCCGGGACAGGGCTACGAGCAGTACTTC. Full variable domain (outside the CDR3, taken from reference TRBV5-1 and TRBJ2-7): KAGVTQTPRYLIKTRGQQVTLSCSPISGHRSVSWYQQTPGQGLQFLFEYFSETQRNKGNFPGRFSGRQFSNSRSEMNVSTLELGDSALYLCASSLAGPGQGYEQYFGPGTRLTVT.